One and the same sample provided the 5 T cell receptor beta chains below, sequenced in a study of T cells after yellow fever vaccination. From the 5' RACE reads, TCRdb called clonotypes with MiXCR, one entry per CDR3 protein. The sample has roughly 500,000 distinct CDR3 sequences; roughly 19% are singletons. The sequencing used PBMCs, collected 15 days after the yellow fever booster vaccination. The source is a man aged 30-40 years who received the YFV17D yellow fever vaccine.

This clonotype has only a few counts. The J gene is TRBJ2-2, the V gene TRBV6-2 or TRBV6-3; D call uncertain. The CDR3 runs 14 residues. Germline CDR1 reads MNHEY; CDR2 reads SVGEGT. Trimming left V 7 bases short and J 3 bases short, with 12 bases between. The CDR3 here is CASTTRGHTGELFF. DNA for the CDR3: TGTGCCAGCACCACCAGAGGTCACACCGGGGAGCTGTTTTTT.

The chain links TRBV3-1 to TRBJ2-4; D not resolved. V shed 2 bases and J shed 0 bases, with 5 bases lying between them. Germline CDR1 reads LGHDT; CDR2 reads YNNKEL (reference sequence). The CDR3 is 14 amino acids. The CDR3 region has the DNA TGTGCCAGCAGCCAACGGTTAGCCAAAAACATTCAGTACTTC. As protein: CASSQRLAKNIQYF. The whole variable domain, remainder taken from reference TRBV3-1 and TRBJ2-4, is DTAVSQTPKYLVTQMGNDKSIKCEQNLGHDTMYWYKQDSKKFLKIMFSYNNKELIINETVPNRFSPKSPDKAHLNLHINSLELGDSAVYFCASSQRLAKNIQYFGAGTRLSVL.

The rearrangement links TRBV3-1 to TRBJ2-7; TRBD1 matches at 8 bases. This CDR3 region has 14 residues. Germline V gene lookup returns CDR1 LGHDT and CDR2 YNNKEL (reference sequence). V was pared by 4 bases and J by 1 base, with 3 bases of the junction left unmatched. The CDR3 sequence: CASSRWDRSYEQYF. CDR3 sequence (DNA): TGTGCCAGCAGCCGATGGGACAGGTCCTACGAGCAGTACTTC.

The chain employs TRBV6-8 and TRBJ2-4; D call uncertain. Germline V gives CDR1 MNHGY, CDR2 SAAAGT. This CDR3 region has 9 residues. The CDR3 coding sequence is TGTGCGGCCCGTGACATTCAGTACTTC. Protein sequence: CAARDIQYF.

This clonotype was found a few times. This rearrangement joins TRBV30 to TRBJ1-1; D not certain. Germline V lookup: CDR1 GTSNPN, CDR2 SVGIG (reference sequence). The CDR3 is 15 residues long. Trimming stripped 4 bases from V and 1 base from J, with 16 bases between. CDR3 sequence (DNA): TGTGCCTGGACCCGCGGTCGAACGGAGAACACTGAAGCTTTCTTT. Its translation: CAWTRGRTENTEAFF. Full variable domain (outside the CDR3, taken from reference TRBV30 and TRBJ1-1): SQTIHQWPATLVQPVGSPLSLECTVEGTSNPNLYWYRQAAGRGLQLLFYSVGIGQISSEVPQNLSASRPQDRQFILSSKKLLLSDSGFYLCAWTRGRTENTEAFFGQGTRLTVV.